The entry below gives a single T cell receptor (beta chain) sequence along with its context. What it binds is not known. The record originates from a study of T cell responses to AZD1222 COVID-19 vaccine. Regarding the study as a whole: Without day 14 samples, only post-peak T cell repertoires were studied.

The method was immunoSEQ multiplex PCR; TCRdb's version includes in-frame clones alone and lacks a portion of them. The sample has nearly 110,000 clones, 89% seen once. This TCR was sampled from an adult in good health. The sample was peripheral blood, taken on day 0 of AZD1222 vaccination.

The CDR3 DNA follows: TGTGCCAGCAGTGAATATCTGCGGGTGAACACTGAAGCTTTCTTT. This translates into CASSEYLRVNTEAFF. The chain couples TRBV6-1 to TRBJ1-1; D gene uncertain. V gave up 2 bases and J gave up 0 bases, with 10 bases separating them. This CDR3 is 15 amino acids long. Germline CDR1 and CDR2: MNHNS and SASEGT.